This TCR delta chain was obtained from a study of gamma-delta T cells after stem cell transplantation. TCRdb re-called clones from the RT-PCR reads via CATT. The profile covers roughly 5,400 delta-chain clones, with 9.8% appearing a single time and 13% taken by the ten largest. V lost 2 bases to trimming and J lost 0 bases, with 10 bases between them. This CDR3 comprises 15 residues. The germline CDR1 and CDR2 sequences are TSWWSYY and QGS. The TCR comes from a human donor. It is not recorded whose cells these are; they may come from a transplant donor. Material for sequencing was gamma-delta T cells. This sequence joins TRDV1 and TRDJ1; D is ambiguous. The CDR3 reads CALGEVPSYTDKLIF. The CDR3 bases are TGTGCTCTTGGGGAAGTTCCCTCGTACACCGATAAACTCATCTTT.